The sequence of this T cell receptor (beta chain) was determined in a study of identical twins. A universal primer site was added by template switching, and unique molecular identifiers were carried by the cDNA. TCRdb used MiXCR to reprocess the 5' RACE reads, holding one entry per CDR3 protein. The sample contains about 340,000 distinct CDR3 sequences, around 9% of which appear only once. Study results and limitations: Not following the same donors, the study drew its conclusions from cross-sectional statistical analysis. Weaker excess sharing between twins was seen in beta out-of-frame sequences. Abundant beta clonotypes from cord blood bore fewer insertions; memory repertoires lacked this pattern.

This clonotype turned up a few times. Its specificity is unknown. The CDR3 loop spans 15 amino acids. The origin of this receptor is a woman aged 50 to 65 in good health. Sample: naive T cells sorted from blood. The V call is TRBV21-1, the J call TRBJ2-5; the table assigns TRBD2, which was not confirmed against the DNA. TRBV21-1 is a documented pseudogene. The DNA of the CDR3 is TGTGCCAGCCTCGGGAATGGGACTAGCGGGGAGACCCAGTACTTC. This sequence encodes CASLGNGTSGETQYF.